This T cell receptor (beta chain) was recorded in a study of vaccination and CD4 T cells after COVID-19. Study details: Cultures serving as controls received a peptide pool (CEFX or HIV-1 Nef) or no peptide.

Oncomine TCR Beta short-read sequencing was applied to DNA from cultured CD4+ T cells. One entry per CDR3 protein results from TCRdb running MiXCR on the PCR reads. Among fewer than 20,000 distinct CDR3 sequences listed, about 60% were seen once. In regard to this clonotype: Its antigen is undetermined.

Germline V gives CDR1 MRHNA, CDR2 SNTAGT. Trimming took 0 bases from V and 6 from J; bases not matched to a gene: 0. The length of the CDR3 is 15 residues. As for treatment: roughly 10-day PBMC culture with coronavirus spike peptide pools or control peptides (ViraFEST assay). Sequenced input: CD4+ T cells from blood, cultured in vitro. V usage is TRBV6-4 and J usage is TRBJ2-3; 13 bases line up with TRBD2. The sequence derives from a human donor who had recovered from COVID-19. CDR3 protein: CASSDSTSGGDTQYF. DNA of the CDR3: TGTGCCAGCAGTGACTCGACTAGCGGGGGGGATACGCAGTATTTT.